Each of the 29 T cell receptor beta chains below was sequenced from the same sample in a study of control samples from healthy donors and cancer patients (TCRdb year 2020). Libraries came from the immunoSEQ multiplex PCR assay. TCRdb provides this immuneACCESS table in a form limited to in-frame rearrangements. Some clones are lacking; in checked studies, under half of them reflect an unresolved V gene, and why the rest are absent is not known. The sample table lists about 150,000 clones, about 91% of them with a count of one. The biggest ten clones account for roughly 1.7% of the sample. The sequencing input was blood. These receptors were collected from a man younger than 35 in good health.

The CDR3 nucleotides are TGTGCCAGCAGGGCTTCTGCGGGGTGGAATGAAAAACTGTTTTTT. Translating it yields CASRASAGWNEKLFF. The V gene is TRBV2, the J gene TRBJ1-4, with D unresolved. V shed 6 bases and J shed 5 bases, with 16 bases lying between them. The CDR3 loop spans 15 amino acids. The germline V gene has CDR1 SNHLY and CDR2 FYNNEI.

This chain uses TRBV18 with TRBJ1-3, with 9 positions matching TRBD1. Germline-derived CDR1 and CDR2 are KGHSH and LQKENI. V was clipped by 1 base and J by 1 base; unmatched bases: 5. The CDR3 extends over 17 amino acids. As DNA, the CDR3 is TGTGCCAGCTCACCACAAACAGGGGGCGATTCTGGAAACACCATATATTTT. This translates into CASSPQTGGDSGNTIYF.

The J gene is TRBJ2-1, the V gene TRBV3-1 (or the pseudogene TRBV3-2), with TRBD2 matching 9 bases. The length of the CDR3 is 15 residues. CDR1 is LGHDT and CDR2 is YNNKEL in the germline V gene (reference sequence). The trim removed 3 bases at V and 7 bases at J, leaving 7 bases unmatched. The CDR3 loop reads CASSQRLAEGNEQFF. The DNA of the CDR3 is TGTGCCAGCAGCCAGCGACTAGCGGAGGGGAATGAGCAGTTCTTC.

This sequence joins TRBV5-4 and TRBJ1-2; D is ambiguous. Looked up from germline, CDR1 is SGHNT and CDR2 is YYREEE (reference sequence). CDR3 size: 15 residues. Trimming shortened V by 0 bases and J by 8 bases, and 17 bases separated the two germline ends. CDR3 amino acids: CASSLVDQPFRGYTF. CDR3 coding DNA: TGTGCCAGCAGCTTGGTGGACCAGCCTTTTCGAGGCTACACCTTC.

The table lists this clone with a count of one. CDR3 loop: CASSSAEYSYNSPLHF. As DNA, the CDR3 is TGTGCCAGCAGTTCAGCAGAATACTCCTATAATTCACCCCTCCACTTT. The chain joins TRBV27 to TRBJ1-6; D not resolved. This CDR3 comprises 16 residues. With 4 bases removed from V and 0 bases from J, the gap between germline ends came to 10 bases. CDR1 MNHEY and CDR2 SMNVEV come from the germline V gene (reference sequence).

The chain joins TRBV7-2 to TRBJ2-1; TRBD2 matches 8 bases. V trimming: 4 bases; J trimming: 7 bases; junction bases outside the gene matches: 9. The CDR3 contains 15 residues. Germline V gives CDR1 SGHTA, CDR2 FQGNSA. DNA of the CDR3: TGTGCCAGCAGCTCATACGGGGGGGGCGTAAATGAGCAGTTCTTC. This codes for CASSSYGGGVNEQFF.

J is TRBJ1-3 and V is TRBV6-2 or TRBV6-3; D unclear. Trimming cost V 6 bases and J 8 bases, with 20 bases left between them. The germline V gene has CDR1 MNHEY and CDR2 SVGEGT. The CDR3 is 15 residues long. The CDR3: CASSSFGRLWDTIYF. CDR3 DNA: TGTGCCAGCAGCTCCTTCGGTCGTCTTTGGGACACCATATATTTT.

The chain has TRBV2 and TRBJ1-2; D is ambiguous. The V end was cut by 6 bases, the J end by 0 bases, with 8 bases between. CDR3 size: 13 residues. CDR1 is SNHLY, CDR2 FYNNEI, per germline. The CDR3 loop reads CASRQISNYGYTF. The CDR3 DNA reads TGTGCCAGCAGACAGATTTCTAACTATGGCTACACCTTC.

This clone came up a few times. The chain couples TRBV19 to TRBJ2-7; a possible D gene is TRBD1 (5 bases). The CDR3 contains 14 residues. Germline V gene sequence: CDR1 LNHDA, CDR2 SQIVND (reference sequence). Trimming left V 6 bases short and J 2 bases short, with 14 bases between. The CDR3 DNA reads as TGTGCCAGTAGCCCCAGGGCAGAGGCCTACGAGCAGTACTTC. It codes for CASSPRAEAYEQYF.

The gene calls are TRBV9 and TRBJ2-1, with 12 bases fitting TRBD2. There are 14 residues in the CDR3. The V and J ends lost 3 bases and 8 bases, in that order; junction bases with no gene match: 3. Germline V gene lookup returns CDR1 SGDLS and CDR2 YYNGEE. CDR3 nucleotide sequence: TGTGCCAGCAGCGCGCCTAGCGGGGGGGATGAGCAGTTCTTC. Its translation is CASSAPSGGDEQFF. Looking up the rest from reference TRBV9 and TRBJ2-1 gives the full variable domain: DSGVTQTPKHLITATGQRVTLRCSPRSGDLSVYWYQQSLDQGLQFLIQYYNGEERAKGNILERFSAQQFPDLHSELNLSSLELGDSALYFCASSAPSGGDEQFFGPGTRLTVL.

The chain carries TRBV19 and TRBJ2-3; 11 nucleotides match TRBD2. The CDR3 is 18 residues long. V trimming: 5 bases; J trimming: 1 base; junction bases outside the gene matches: 11. Germline-derived CDR1 and CDR2 are LNHDA and SQIVND (reference sequence). CDR3 DNA sequence: TGTGCCAGTAGTTCCTCCCCCCTAGCGGGGGGACGCACAGATACGCAGTATTTT. This codes for CASSSSPLAGGRTDTQYF.

This chain uses TRBV12-3 or TRBV12-4 with TRBJ1-6, with a possible D match to TRBD1 (5 bases). Trimming pared 1 base from V and 10 bases from J, leaving 8 bases between. The CDR3 totals 13 residues. The CDR3 DNA sequence: TGTGCCAGCAGTTTAGGGGGGACCTCACCCCTCCACTTT. It encodes CASSLGGTSPLHF.

The rearrangement uses TRBV30 and TRBJ2-3, with 10 bases aligning to TRBD1. J was trimmed by 1 base and V by 5 bases; bases with no gene match: 0. The length of the CDR3 is 13 residues. CDR1 is GTSNPN and CDR2 is SVGIG in the germline V gene (reference sequence). For the CDR3, the DNA is TGTGCCTGGGGACAGGGGGGCACAGATACGCAGTATTTT. Translated, it gives CAWGQGGTDTQYF.

J is TRBJ1-2 and V is TRBV30; 7 bases line up with TRBD1. The CDR3 has 15 amino acids. V lost 3 bases and J lost 8; bases outside the gene matches: 15. Germline V CDR1 and CDR2: GTSNPN, SVGIG (reference sequence). As DNA, the CDR3 is TGTGCCTGGAGGCGGAGGGGTGACAGGGTAAAAGGCTACACCTTC. Protein product: CAWRRRGDRVKGYTF.

This clone was seen more than once but under ten times. The chain combines TRBV4-1 with TRBJ2-7; D is unclear. Germline CDR1 MGHRA, CDR2 YSYEKL. There are 13 residues in the CDR3. V was pared by 5 bases and J by 3 bases, with 11 bases between. The CDR3 protein is CASSYAPNYEQYF. Written as DNA, the CDR3 is TGCGCCAGCAGCTACGCCCCGAACTACGAGCAGTACTTC.

The sample holds a few counts of this clone. This CDR3 is also generated by other DNA sequences in the sample. The J gene is TRBJ1-5, the V gene TRBV30; D is unresolved. This CDR3 has 13 residues. V was cut by 1 base and J by 0 bases, with 4 bases left in between. Germline V gene sequence: CDR1 GTSNPN, CDR2 SVGIG (reference sequence). CDR3 amino acids: CAWSGGSNQPQHF. DNA for the CDR3: TGTGCCTGGAGTGGCGGTAGCAATCAGCCCCAGCATTTT.

The chain carries TRBV13 and TRBJ2-3; D could derive from TRBD1 or TRBD2 (6 bases each). The CDR3 has 16 residues. V lost 5 bases and J lost 6, with 21 bases in between. Germline assignment: CDR1 PRHDT and CDR2 FYEKMQ (reference sequence). The CDR3 is CASSPRGGLGTDTQYF. In DNA form, the CDR3 reads TGTGCCAGCAGCCCAAGAGGGGGACTGGGAACGGATACGCAGTATTTT.

J is TRBJ2-3 and V is TRBV7-2; 9 nucleotides align to TRBD2. The CDR3 is made up of 14 amino acids. V lost 1 base and J lost 8; bases outside the gene matches: 4. Germline V gene data show CDR1 as SGHTA and CDR2 as FQGNSA. Written as DNA, the CDR3 is TGTGCCAGCAGCTTAGGTAGCGGGGGTACTACGCAGTATTTT. Translation: CASSLGSGGTTQYF.

The chain carries TRBV5-1 and TRBJ2-5; 8 nucleotides align to TRBD2. Germline assignment: CDR1 SGHRS and CDR2 YFSETQ. V trimming: 7 bases; J trimming: 5 bases; junction bases outside the gene matches: 10. The CDR3 runs 14 residues. The CDR3 sequence: CASRTSPGRETQYF. CDR3 sequence (DNA): TGCGCCAGCCGGACTAGCCCTGGTCGGGAGACCCAGTACTTC. Full variable domain (remainder filled in from reference TRBV5-1 and TRBJ2-5): KAGVTQTPRYLIKTRGQQVTLSCSPISGHRSVSWYQQTPGQGLQFLFEYFSETQRNKGNFPGRFSGRQFSNSRSEMNVSTLELGDSALYLCASRTSPGRETQYFGPGTRLLVL.

The genes are TRBV5-1 and TRBJ2-3; tentatively, D is TRBD2 (7 bases). Germline V gene data show CDR1 as SGHRS and CDR2 as YFSETQ. V shed 6 bases and J shed 5 bases, with 19 bases lying between them. The CDR3 is 15 amino acids. Here the CDR3 reads CASTSRGGQGDTQYF. CDR3 DNA: TGCGCCAGCACCTCCCGCGGGGGCCAGGGAGATACGCAGTATTTT.

This clone was counted between two and nine times. The chain employs TRBV20-1 and TRBJ1-1; 8 positions match TRBD1. Germline V gene sequence: CDR1 DFQATT, CDR2 SNEGSKA (reference sequence). The trim removed 6 bases at V and 11 bases at J, leaving 5 bases unmatched. The CDR3 is made up of 10 amino acids. Here the CDR3 DNA reads TGCAGTGCGGACAGGGAGGAGGCTTTCTTT. It yields the protein CSADREEAFF.

CDR3: CASSQDALLAGRQETQYF. CDR3 DNA: TGTGCCAGCAGCCAAGATGCCTTGCTAGCGGGGCGACAAGAGACCCAGTACTTC. V and J are TRBV14 and TRBJ2-5, with TRBD2 matching over 9 bases. J gave up 2 bases and V 0 bases, and 10 bases lay outside the gene matches. The CDR3 runs 18 residues. Germline values: CDR1 SGHDN, CDR2 FVKESK.

The chain carries TRBV27 and TRBJ1-1, with unresolved D. This CDR3 spans 13 amino acids. The V end lost 7 bases, the J end lost 0 bases, and 9 bases lay between the germline ends. The germline V gene encodes CDR1 MNHEY and CDR2 SMNVEV (reference sequence). The CDR3 reads CASNARLNTEAFF. The CDR3 nucleotides read TGTGCCAGCAACGCCCGACTGAACACTGAAGCTTTCTTT.

Note on this clone: Other DNA variants within this sample encode the same CDR3. The chain uses TRBV6-5 and TRBJ1-1, with no clear D. CDR1 is MNHEY, CDR2 SVGAGI, per germline. The CDR3 loop spans 13 amino acids. V lost 3 bases and J lost 4, with 9 bases in between. The CDR3 spells CASSYSRGTEAFF. DNA of the CDR3: TGTGCCAGCAGTTATTCCCGGGGCACTGAAGCTTTCTTT.

A word on this clone: The germline gene is not matched at one end of the junction; a read error may be the cause. The V call is TRBV7-2, the J call TRBJ1-3; D possibly corresponds to TRBD1 (6 bases). CDR1 and CDR2 from the germline V gene are SGHTA and FQGNSA. This CDR3 contains 13 residues. CDR3: CASSSDNREAPHF. The CDR3 region has the DNA TGTGCCAGCAGCTCCGATAACAGGGAGGCCCCTCATTTT.

This chain links TRBV10-3 with TRBJ2-1; no clear D. Trimming shortened V by 3 bases and J by 6 bases, and 6 bases separated the two germline ends. Germline assignment: CDR1 ENHRY and CDR2 SYGVKD. The CDR3 spans 12 residues. The CDR3 here is CAISEVANEQFF. The CDR3 nucleotides read TGTGCCATCAGTGAAGTCGCCAATGAGCAGTTCTTC.

CDR3 sequence: CASSLDRDRNQPQHF. CDR3 sequence (DNA): TGTGCCAGCAGCTTGGACAGGGACCGCAATCAGCCCCAGCATTTT. This sequence joins TRBV5-8 and TRBJ1-5; the D gene is possibly TRBD1 (6 bases). Germline lookup yields CDR1 SGHTS and CDR2 YDEGEE. Trimming took off 0 bases at V and 2 bases at J, with 9 bases between the two ends. The CDR3 is 15 amino acids.

The rearrangement uses TRBV6-2 or TRBV6-3 and TRBJ2-7; TRBD2 matches 11 bases. Losses at the gene ends were 0 bases for V and 2 bases for J; bases not matched to a gene: 9. The CDR3 is 18 residues long. CDR1 and CDR2 from the germline V gene are MNHEY and SVGEGT. Here the CDR3 DNA reads TGTGCCAGCAGTTACTCCGGAGGGTCTAGCGGGAGGACCTACGAGCAGTACTTC. It yields the protein CASSYSGGSSGRTYEQYF.

The chain has TRBV7-2 and TRBJ2-5; TRBD2 matches at 7 bases. Per the germline V gene, CDR1 is SGHTA and CDR2 is FQGNSA. The CDR3 is 15 amino acids. V was pared by 1 base and J by 5 bases, with 7 bases of the junction left unmatched. The CDR3 DNA reads as TGTGCCAGCAGCTTAGGGGGGGGGAGCCAGGAGACCCAGTACTTC. Translation: CASSLGGGSQETQYF.